Listed below are T cell receptor beta chains from one sample, sequenced in a study of cytomegalovirus exposure and HLA in healthy donors. Data came from immunoSEQ multiplex PCR; TCRdb stores just in-frame clones and leaves some out. Among under 150,000 clones listed, roughly 85% were seen once. The sequenced material came from PBMCs. The receptors come from a boy between 10 and 17 years old in good health and CMV-seronegative. Each CDR3 is given with its conserved first and last residue. D genes are given only for firm matches. Clone size, where shown, is once, few, many, or a class for clones that have expanded.

j_call clone_size d_call v_call cdr3_nt cdr3_aa
TRBJ2-3 few TRBD2 TRBV6-4 TGTGCCAGCAGTGAAACTAGCGGTGTGACGGATACGCAGTATTTT CASSETSGVTDTQYF
TRBJ2-3 few TRBD2 TRBV7-2 TGTGCCAGCAGCTCAGGACTAGCGGGAGGGAATACGCAGTATTTT CASSSGLAGGNTQYF
TRBJ2-1 - - TRBV30 TGTGCCTGGAGTGTACTAGCTCGAGGGAATGAGCAGTTCTTC CAWSVLARGNEQFF
TRBJ1-5 few - TRBV2 TGTGCCAGCAGTTACAGGGTGGGGCAGCCCCAGCATTTT CASSYRVGQPQHF
TRBJ2-3 - - TRBV12-5 TGTGCTAGTGGTTTGGTACTAGGGTTGTCCACAGATACGCAGTATTTT CASGLVLGLSTDTQYF
TRBJ1-5 - - TRBV19 TGTGCCAGTACTCCTGGAGTGGGCAATCAGCCCCAGCATTTT CASTPGVGNQPQHF
TRBJ2-5 - TRBD2 TRBV30 TGTGCCTGGAGTGTATTGATAGCGGGAGAGATGGAGACCCAGTACTTC CAWSVLIAGEMETQYF
TRBJ2-1 - - TRBV11-2 TGTGCCAGCAGCTTAGCCGGGATTTTCAATGAGCAGTTCTTC CASSLAGIFNEQFF
TRBJ1-3 - - TRBV13 TGTGCCAGCAGCTTAGCAGGGGGAAACACCATATATTTT CASSLAGGNTIYF
TRBJ2-7 - - TRBV6-6 TGTGCCAGCAATCAGGGATCCCTGGGATACGAGCAGTACTTC CASNQGSLGYEQYF
TRBJ2-1 once - TRBV15 TGTGCCACCAGCAGAGACACCGGGACATATTACAATGAGCAGTTCTTC CATSRDTGTYYNEQFF
TRBJ2-2 - TRBD1 TRBV19 TGTGCCAGTAGCCGGGACAGGGTCACCGGGGAGCTGTTTTTT CASSRDRVTGELFF
TRBJ2-1 - - TRBV13 TGTGCCAGCAGCCACCGGCGGGACAGATCAAATGAGCAGTTCTTC CASSHRRDRSNEQFF
TRBJ2-3 - - TRBV15 TGTGCCACCAGCAGAGATCTCCGCATTCCACTCACAGATACGCAGTATTTT CATSRDLRIPLTDTQYF
TRBJ2-7 - - TRBV7-9 TGTGCCAGCAGCGGCGGCACCTACGAGCAGTACTTC CASSGGTYEQYF